This T cell receptor beta chain was sequenced for a study of T cell repertoires in cytomegalovirus infection. In the study overall: Researchers turned to recently identified HLA-C-restricted CMV epitopes as well as well-studied HLA-B-restricted ones.

For this clonotype: Its antigen is unidentified.

Whole-study findings and limits: Clonotypes of TCR beta that were HLA-C-restricted and CMV-specific dominated the ex vivo response.

TCRdb ran MiXCR on the reads and lists one entry per CDR3 protein. The sample records under 850,000 distinct CDR3 sequences, roughly 33% being singletons. The input for sequencing was cultured PBMCs, taken from culture after CMV antigen stimulation. This TCR derives from a human donor in good health (CMV status not recorded). Some clones in this sample may be carry-over from other donors' samples.

DNA of the CDR3: TGTGCCAGCAGTTATCAAGCGGGAGGGCCTTCAGATACGCAGTATTTT. Residues: CASSYQAGGPSDTQYF. This chain joins TRBV6-2 or TRBV6-3 and TRBJ2-3, with 10 bases that match TRBD2. In germline, CDR1 is MNHEY, CDR2 SVGEGT. This CDR3 is built from 16 residues. J lost 4 bases, V lost 3 bases, and 7 bases had no gene match.